One sample yielded the 11 T cell receptor beta chains listed below, sequenced in a study of blood T cell repertoires in COVID-19. TCRdb keeps only in-frame clones here, not all; method: immunoSEQ multiplex PCR. The sample includes about 250,000 clones, roughly 84% of them seen just once. Source material: peripheral blood. These receptors all come from a woman aged 40 to 50 who had recovered from COVID-19.

The chain joins TRBV10-2 to TRBJ2-3; 8 bases match TRBD1. Trimming took 0 bases from V and 2 from J; bases not matched to a gene: 4. The germline gives CDR1 WSHSY, CDR2 SAAADI. The CDR3 contains 16 residues. The CDR3 coding sequence is TGCGCCAGCAGTGAGTCGACAGGGGAATCCACAGATACGCAGTATTTT. Translated, it gives CASSESTGESTDTQYF.

CDR3 DNA: TGTGCCAGCAGCAAGATCGTAACAGGCTCCGGGGAGCTGTTTTTT. Amino acid sequence: CASSKIVTGSGELFF. The chain carries TRBV5-6 and TRBJ2-2, with D tentatively TRBD1 (5 bases). The germline V gene has CDR1 SGHDT and CDR2 YYEEEE. The CDR3 runs 15 residues. With 4 bases removed from V and 6 bases from J, the gap between germline ends came to 16 bases.

The chain joins TRBV7-9 to TRBJ1-2; the match to TRBD1 covers 9 bases. Germline CDR1 and CDR2: SEHNR and FQNEAQ (reference sequence). CDR3 size: 16 residues. V gave up 6 bases and J gave up 0 bases; unmatched junction bases: 8. CDR3 bases: TGTGCCAGCAGGCCCGACGGGACAGGGACTAACTATGGCTACACCTTC. This sequence encodes CASRPDGTGTNYGYTF.

DNA for the CDR3: TGTGCCAGCAGCTCAGGACAGCTCTATGGCTACACCTTC. This sequence encodes CASSSGQLYGYTF. The genes are TRBV5-4 and TRBJ1-2; TRBD1 might be the D (6 bases). Germline CDR1 and CDR2: SGHNT and YYREEE (reference sequence). V was pared by 3 bases and J by 4 bases, with 10 bases between. This CDR3 spans 13 amino acids. Full variable domain (outside the CDR3, taken from reference TRBV5-4 and TRBJ1-2): ETGVTQSPTHLIKTRGQQVTLRCSSQSGHNTVSWYQQALGQGPQFIFQYYREEENGRGNFPPRFSGLQFPNYSSELNVNALELDDSALYLCASSSGQLYGYTFGSGTRLTVV.

J is TRBJ1-5 and V is TRBV29-1, with D possibly TRBD1 on 6 matching bases. Per the germline V gene, CDR1 is SQVTM and CDR2 is ANQGSEA. Trimming left V 6 bases short and J 5 bases short, with 11 bases between. The length of the CDR3 is 12 residues. CDR3 nucleotide sequence: TGCAGCGTGGAGACAGGTTATCAGCCCCAGCATTTT. This translates into CSVETGYQPQHF. Variable domain in full (rest from reference TRBV29-1 and TRBJ1-5): SAVISQKPSRDICQRGTSLTIQCQVDSQVTMMFWYRQQPGQSLTLIATANQGSEATYESGFVIDKFPISRPNLTFSTLTVSNMSPEDSSIYLCSVETGYQPQHFGDGTRLSIL.

This clone has a single count. For the CDR3, the DNA is TGTGCCAGCAGCTTGTACGCAGGCTTCTCCTACGAGCAGTACTTC. Its translation: CASSLYAGFSYEQYF. The V and J genes are TRBV5-6 and TRBJ2-7, with D unclear. This CDR3 has 15 residues. The V end lost 1 base, the J end lost 0 bases, and 11 bases lay between the germline ends. Germline V gene lookup returns CDR1 SGHDT and CDR2 YYEEEE.

The chain uses TRBV6-2 or TRBV6-3 and TRBJ1-5; 9 bases agree with TRBD1. Germline CDR1 MNHEY, CDR2 SVGEGT. V was pared by 4 bases and J by 2 bases, with 6 bases of the junction left unmatched. The CDR3 runs to 16 residues. In DNA, the CDR3 is TGTGCCAGCAGTTCTCTGGGACAGGGCGGCAATCAGCCCCAGCATTTT. Amino acids: CASSSLGQGGNQPQHF.

The rearrangement links TRBV5-1 to TRBJ1-6; TRBD1 aligns across 8 bases. The junction had 4 bases not matched to a gene; V was cut back by 5 bases and J by 0 bases. The CDR3 has 16 amino acids. CDR1 is SGHRS, CDR2 YFSETQ, per germline. Here the CDR3 DNA reads TGCGCCAGCAGGCCTACAGGGGGCTCCTATAATTCACCCCTCCACTTT. It yields the protein CASRPTGGSYNSPLHF. Together with reference TRBV5-1 and TRBJ1-6, the CDR3 gives the full variable domain: KAGVTQTPRYLIKTRGQQVTLSCSPISGHRSVSWYQQTPGQGLQFLFEYFSETQRNKGNFPGRFSGRQFSNSRSEMNVSTLELGDSALYLCASRPTGGSYNSPLHFGNGTRLTVT.

Notes on this clone: Other nucleotide sequences from this sample produce the same CDR3. The J gene is TRBJ2-2, the V gene TRBV19, with D tentatively TRBD2 (6 bases). This CDR3 contains 16 residues. Trimming shortened V by 2 bases and J by 0 bases, and 10 bases separated the two germline ends. Per germline, CDR1 LNHDA and CDR2 SQIVND (reference sequence). In DNA, the CDR3 is TGTGCCAGTAGTATAACCGGCGGGGCGAACACCGGGGAGCTGTTTTTT. Residues: CASSITGGANTGELFF.

The chain has TRBV7-3 and TRBJ2-2; TRBD2 might be the D (6 bases). Germline V gene sequence: CDR1 SGHTA, CDR2 FQGTGA. The V and J ends lost 2 bases and 3 bases respectively, with 19 bases between them. CDR3 length: 18 amino acids. CDR3 in amino acids: CASSLQGGGVTYTGELFF. The DNA for the CDR3 is TGTGCCAGCAGCTTACAGGGTGGAGGGGTTACCTACACCGGGGAGCTGTTTTTT.

The gene calls are TRBV5-1 and TRBJ2-3; 11 positions match TRBD2. This CDR3 spans 17 amino acids. The germline V gene has CDR1 SGHRS and CDR2 YFSETQ. The ends lost 2 bases at V and 0 bases at J; junction bases unmatched: 5. The CDR3 region has the DNA TGCGCCAGCAGCTTTGGCTCTAGCGGGGGGAGCACAGATACGCAGTATTTT. Protein sequence: CASSFGSSGGSTDTQYF.